This TCR beta chain comes out of a study of T cells in Graves' hyperthyroidism and ophthalmopathy. A word on this clonotype: Its target is unknown.

Around 10 ml fresh peripheral blood yielded the PBMCs. Notes on the study in general: Ophthalmopathy was model-predicted a median about six months pre-onset.

Authors of the study amplified TCR beta CDR3 regions from RNA transcripts. TCR CDR3 regions were first amplified by RT-PCR with HTBI primers. TCRdb recomputed calls from the multiplex PCR reads with MiXCR, one row per CDR3 protein. The sample comprises 400,000 or so distinct CDR3 sequences, around 15% of which are singletons, and around 20% rests with the top ten. The specimen was blood. The origin of this receptor is a woman in her fifties or sixties with Graves' ophthalmopathy.

The CDR3 DNA reads TGTGCCGCTGGCGGGGGTAGCTCCTATAATTCACCCCTCCACTTT. As protein: CAAGGGSSYNSPLHF. The chain employs TRBV6-1 and TRBJ1-6, with TRBD1 as a possible D gene (5 bases). V gave up 11 bases and J gave up 0 bases, with 14 bases separating them. The CDR3 consists of 15 residues. The germline V gene has CDR1 MNHNS and CDR2 SASEGT.